The 31 T cell receptor beta chains below all came from one sample that was sequenced in a study of CD8 T cells in Susac syndrome. Reverse transcription of roughly 0.5 to 1 ug RNA was performed with random hexamers. Using its own MiXCR run on the immunoSEQ multiplex PCR reads, TCRdb lists one record per CDR3 protein. The data contain approximately 270,000 distinct CDR3 sequences, just under 95% of them seen just once; the ten biggest clones take up roughly 0.072%. Sequencing used CD4+ T cells from PBMCs. These receptors originate from a human donor with multiple sclerosis.

The V call is TRBV6-4, the J call TRBJ2-3, with D unclear. Germline V CDR1 and CDR2: MRHNA, SNTAGT. The CDR3 loop spans 13 amino acids. The ends were cut back, 3 bases at V and 2 bases at J, with 6 bases in the middle. CDR3 sequence: CASSEELTDTQYF. CDR3 nucleotides: TGTGCCAGCAGTGAGGAACTCACAGATACGCAGTATTTT.

The chain employs TRBV29-1 and TRBJ2-2, with TRBD2 identical over 13 bases. This CDR3 has 15 amino acids. V shed 7 bases, J shed 3 bases, and the junction held 5 bases outside the gene matches. CDR1 and CDR2 from the germline V gene are SQVTM and ANQGSEA. CDR3 DNA sequence: TGCAGCGGAAGGACTAGCGGGAGCCACACCGGGGAGCTGTTTTTT. Its translation is CSGRTSGSHTGELFF.

J is TRBJ2-1 and V is TRBV5-6; 10 bases align to TRBD1. This CDR3 spans 16 amino acids. Germline V gene sequence: CDR1 SGHDT, CDR2 YYEEEE. The ends lost 5 bases at V and 8 bases at J; junction bases unmatched: 13. The chain's CDR3 is CASSLIDRGPPYEQFF. DNA for the CDR3: TGTGCCAGCAGTCTTATCGACAGGGGGCCACCCTATGAGCAGTTCTTC.

The V call is TRBV29-1, the J call TRBJ1-2, with D tentatively TRBD1 (5 bases). V was pared by 4 bases and J by 4 bases, with 7 bases between. CDR1 SQVTM and CDR2 ANQGSEA come from the germline V gene. The CDR3 has 11 residues. The CDR3 nucleotides are TGCAGCGTTGGACAGTTCTATGGCTACACCTTC. Translation gives CSVGQFYGYTF.

J is TRBJ1-4 and V is TRBV5-1, with a weak D call TRBD1 (6 bases). V lost 0 bases to trimming and J lost 8 bases, with 14 bases between them. Germline values: CDR1 SGHRS, CDR2 YFSETQ. This CDR3 has 15 amino acids. The CDR3 is CASSLAGGAEEKLFF. The CDR3 coding sequence is TGCGCCAGCAGCTTGGCTGGGGGGGCGGAGGAAAAACTGTTTTTT.

This chain links TRBV25-1 with TRBJ1-5, with a tentative D call TRBD1 (6 bases). This CDR3 is built from 13 residues. The germline V and J ends were trimmed by 3 bases and 7 bases, with 10 bases remaining between them. In germline, CDR1 is MGHDK, CDR2 SYGVNS. CDR3 sequence reads: CASSDQGRQPQHF. The CDR3 DNA follows: TGTGCCAGCAGTGACCAGGGGCGGCAGCCCCAGCATTTT.

CDR3 nucleotides: TGTGCCAGCAGCGGAAAACCTAGCGGGAGAACAGATACGCAGTATTTT. It encodes CASSGKPSGRTDTQYF. The rearrangement links TRBV9 to TRBJ2-3; 10 positions agree with TRBD2. V shed 3 bases, J shed 3 bases, and the junction held 7 bases outside the gene matches. CDR1 and CDR2 from the germline V gene are SGDLS and YYNGEE. The CDR3 length is 16 residues.

The chain has TRBV7-3 and TRBJ1-2; 7 nucleotides align to TRBD1. Unmatched junction bases numbered 7, after V lost 1 base and J lost 8 bases. CDR1 is SGHTA and CDR2 is FQGTGA in the germline V gene. There are 14 residues in the CDR3. CDR3 sequence: CASSLNPGGGGYTF. In DNA, the CDR3 is TGTGCCAGCAGCTTAAATCCAGGGGGAGGAGGCTACACCTTC.

This chain joins TRBV5-6 and TRBJ2-2, with TRBD1 as a possible D gene (6 bases). V was pared by 4 bases and J by 5 bases, with 18 bases between. The CDR3 runs to 16 residues. Germline CDR1 reads SGHDT; CDR2 reads YYEEEE. CDR3 protein: CASSRLDPTGTGELFF. CDR3 coding DNA: TGTGCCAGCAGCCGACTGGACCCAACAGGGACCGGGGAGCTGTTTTTT.

The chain has TRBV28 and TRBJ2-7, with D possibly matching TRBD2 (7 bases). Trimming stripped 6 bases from V and 6 bases from J, with 18 bases between. The CDR3 sequence is 14 residues long. Germline V lookup: CDR1 MDHEN, CDR2 SYDVKM. The CDR3 DNA reads TGTGCCAGCAGCATTGAAGGCGGGGGCGGCGAGCAGTACTTC. It encodes CASSIEGGGGEQYF.

The chain has TRBV20-1 and TRBJ1-2, with TRBD1 matching 7 bases. This CDR3 is 13 amino acids long. With V trimmed by 6 bases and J by 5 bases, 9 bases remained unmatched. The germline CDR1 and CDR2 sequences are DFQATT and SNEGSKA (reference sequence). The CDR3 region is CSAGRDSEYGYTF. DNA for the CDR3: TGCAGTGCAGGCCGGGACAGTGAGTATGGCTACACCTTC.

This clonotype has only one observation. This chain joins TRBV7-2 and TRBJ2-7; possibly TRBD1 for D (5 bases). Looked up from germline, CDR1 is SGHTA and CDR2 is FQGNSA. The CDR3 totals 15 residues. V shed 3 bases and J shed 1 base, with 13 bases lying between them. DNA of the CDR3: TGTGCCAGCAGCTTCTCTTCTGGGGCTTCCTACGAGCAGTACTTC. Translation gives CASSFSSGASYEQYF. Based on the CDR3 plus reference TRBV7-2 and TRBJ2-7, the full variable domain is GAGVSQSPSNKVTEKGKDVELRCDPISGHTALYWYRQSLGQGLEFLIYFQGNSAPDKSGLPSDRFSAERTGGSVSTLTIQRTQQEDSAVYLCASSFSSGASYEQYFGPGTRLTVT.

This sequence joins TRBV7-2 and TRBJ2-3, with TRBD2 matching 14 bases. Per germline, CDR1 SGHTA and CDR2 FQGNSA. V lost 3 bases and J lost 3; bases outside the gene matches: 8. There are 18 residues in the CDR3. The CDR3 loop reads CASSFLGLAGAGTDTQYF. In DNA form, the CDR3 reads TGTGCCAGCAGCTTCTTGGGACTAGCGGGAGCGGGAACAGATACGCAGTATTTT.

The V gene is TRBV14, the J gene TRBJ1-2; the D gene is possibly TRBD1 (5 bases). Germline CDR1 reads SGHDN; CDR2 reads FVKESK. Trimming stripped 3 bases from V and 7 bases from J, with 12 bases between. This CDR3 is 13 amino acids long. DNA for the CDR3: TGTGCCAGCAGCCAGGGGCCGAAGGGTGGCTACACCTTC. Translated, it gives CASSQGPKGGYTF.

The chain combines TRBV15 with TRBJ2-1; 9 nucleotides match TRBD2. The V gene's germline CDR1 is LNHNV and CDR2 YYDKDF (reference sequence). With V trimmed by 4 bases and J by 6 bases, 7 bases remained unmatched. The CDR3 consists of 15 residues. CDR3: CATSKGLAGINEQFF. The CDR3 nucleotides read TGTGCCACCAGCAAGGGGCTAGCGGGAATCAATGAGCAGTTCTTC.

J is TRBJ1-6 and V is TRBV20-1; 8 bases line up with TRBD1. V shed 0 bases, J shed 7 bases, and the junction held 8 bases outside the gene matches. Germline-derived CDR1 and CDR2 are DFQATT and SNEGSKA (reference sequence). This CDR3 comprises 16 residues. The CDR3: CSARESGGAGNSPLHF. In DNA form, the CDR3 reads TGCAGTGCTAGAGAGTCAGGGGGCGCGGGAAATTCACCCCTCCACTTT.

The rearrangement uses TRBV3-1 and TRBJ2-5, with D maybe TRBD2 (6 bases). V shed 1 base and J shed 3 bases, with 12 bases lying between them. Germline loops: CDR1 LGHDT, CDR2 YNNKEL (reference sequence). This CDR3 has 15 amino acids. The CDR3 DNA follows: TGTGCCAGCAGCCAAGGATACGGGACTGAAGAGACCCAGTACTTC. Translation: CASSQGYGTEETQYF.

The chain uses TRBV4-1 and TRBJ1-1, with 10 bases identical to TRBD1. Looked up from germline, CDR1 is MGHRA and CDR2 is YSYEKL. V lost 0 bases to trimming and J lost 12 bases; unmatched junction nucleotides: 7. This CDR3 has 14 residues. This CDR3 reads CASSQDRDRGRTFF. In DNA form, the CDR3 reads TGCGCCAGCAGCCAAGATCGCGACAGGGGGCGGACTTTCTTT.

The chain has TRBV19 and TRBJ1-1; weak D call: TRBD1 (6 bases). Germline loops: CDR1 LNHDA, CDR2 SQIVND (reference sequence). This CDR3 has 15 amino acids. The ends were cut back, 5 bases at V and 6 bases at J, with 19 bases in the middle. The CDR3 DNA is TGTGCCAGTAGTCCGACGTCTCAGGGGCGGGCTGAAGCTTTCTTT. Amino acids: CASSPTSQGRAEAFF.

The CDR3 region has the DNA TGCAGTGCTCCCAAAAAACAGGGTGATGGCTACACCTTC. Amino acid sequence: CSAPKKQGDGYTF. J is TRBJ1-2 and V is TRBV20-1, with TRBD1 as a possible D gene (6 bases). Germline V gene sequence: CDR1 DFQATT, CDR2 SNEGSKA (reference sequence). V lost 5 bases, J lost 6 bases, and 16 bases lay in between. This CDR3 has 13 amino acids.

This clonotype was recorded a few times. The chain couples TRBV27 to TRBJ1-6; TRBD1 is a possible D gene (5 bases). The CDR3 sequence is 17 residues long. In germline, CDR1 is MNHEY, CDR2 SMNVEV (reference sequence). Trimming took off 8 bases at V and 7 bases at J, with 24 bases between the two ends. The CDR3 region is CASRSTWDPQANSPLHF. The CDR3 coding sequence is TGTGCCAGCCGCTCAACCTGGGACCCCCAGGCAAATTCACCCCTCCACTTT.

The DNA for the CDR3 is TGTGCCAGCTCACCCCTACTTGACGTCGGGGCCAACGTCCTGACTTTC. Translation gives CASSPLLDVGANVLTF. The chain recombines TRBV18 with TRBJ2-6; no clear D gene. Germline assignment: CDR1 KGHSH and CDR2 LQKENI. The CDR3 loop spans 16 amino acids. Trimming removed 3 bases at V and 4 bases at J, with 13 bases between.

The sample holds one count of this clonotype. This chain joins TRBV7-3 and TRBJ2-6; 10 nucleotides match TRBD1. V lost 0 bases to trimming and J lost 2 bases; unmatched junction nucleotides: 4. This CDR3 comprises 18 residues. From germline, CDR1 is SGHTA and CDR2 FQGTGA. Written as DNA, the CDR3 is TGTGCCAGCAGCTTAACGGGACAGGGGAACCCTGGGGCCAACGTCCTGACTTTC. This encodes CASSLTGQGNPGANVLTF.

The sample holds a few counts of this clonotype. The chain has TRBV12-3 or TRBV12-4 and TRBJ1-5; a weak D match, TRBD1 (6 bases). The CDR3 runs 13 residues. Trimming took off 1 base at V and 6 bases at J, with 7 bases between the two ends. The CDR3 sequence: CASSLEGVQPQHF. CDR3 bases: TGTGCCAGCAGTTTAGAGGGGGTTCAGCCCCAGCATTTT.

The rearrangement links TRBV5-6 to TRBJ1-5, with 8 nucleotides matching TRBD1. From germline, CDR1 is SGHDT and CDR2 YYEEEE. There are 16 residues in the CDR3. J gave up 2 bases and V 0 bases, and 4 bases lay outside the gene matches. In DNA, the CDR3 is TGTGCCAGCAGCTTGGGGCAGACAGGGGGCAATCAGCCCCAGCATTTT. Translating gives CASSLGQTGGNQPQHF.

The chain uses TRBV4-1 and TRBJ2-1; the D is unclear. This CDR3 comprises 13 residues. V was clipped by 4 bases and J by 9 bases, with 13 bases between them. The germline gives CDR1 MGHRA, CDR2 YSYEKL. This CDR3 is CASSPIIVGEQFF. The CDR3 nucleotides read TGCGCCAGCAGCCCGATCATCGTAGGTGAGCAGTTCTTC.

The chain employs TRBV19 and TRBJ1-2; no definite D call. From germline, CDR1 is LNHDA and CDR2 SQIVND (reference sequence). This CDR3 comprises 13 residues. V was trimmed by 0 bases and J by 8 bases, leaving 10 bases between them. CDR3 loop: CASSIERNRGYTF. The CDR3 DNA is TGTGCCAGTAGTATAGAGCGGAACCGCGGCTACACCTTC.

This chain links TRBV9 with TRBJ1-1, with a tentative D call TRBD1 (6 bases). Germline values: CDR1 SGDLS, CDR2 YYNGEE. Trimming pared 3 bases from V and 5 bases from J, leaving 17 bases between. The CDR3 covers 15 residues. The chain's CDR3 is CASSAVQGFGTEAFF. CDR3 DNA: TGTGCCAGCAGCGCGGTACAGGGATTTGGGACTGAAGCTTTCTTT.

The chain has TRBV30 and TRBJ1-2; 10 nucleotides line up with TRBD1. CDR3 length: 13 residues. V trimming: 4 bases; J trimming: 7 bases; junction bases outside the gene matches: 6. Germline loops: CDR1 GTSNPN, CDR2 SVGIG (reference sequence). The CDR3 region is CAWTGTGDRGYTF. In DNA form, the CDR3 reads TGTGCCTGGACCGGGACAGGGGATCGTGGCTACACCTTC.

This clonotype has just one count. J is TRBJ1-5 and V is TRBV7-6; 7 bases align to TRBD1. V lost 1 base, J lost 4 bases, and 7 bases stayed unmatched. This CDR3 has 16 amino acids. The germline gives CDR1 SGHVS, CDR2 FNYEAQ. CDR3: CASSLGSGQSNQPQHF. CDR3 DNA: TGTGCCAGCAGCTTAGGGTCGGGACAGTCAAATCAGCCCCAGCATTTT.

The V and J genes are TRBV29-1 and TRBJ1-1; D is possibly TRBD1 (5 bases). Trimming removed 4 bases from V and 3 bases from J, with 12 bases in between. From germline, CDR1 is SQVTM and CDR2 ANQGSEA. The CDR3 is made up of 13 amino acids. CDR3 DNA sequence: TGCAGCGTTGCGAGGGGTAGGGACACTGAAGCTTTCTTT. This codes for CSVARGRDTEAFF.